The entry below describes one TCR beta chain. This record belongs to a study of control samples from healthy donors and cancer patients. Germline V CDR1 and CDR2: GTSNPN, SVGIG (reference sequence). This CDR3 contains 15 residues. V was clipped by 2 bases and J by 4 bases, with 15 bases between them. TCRdb's table, derived via immunoSEQ multiplex PCR, lists solely in-frame clones and lacks some. The sample has about 110,000 clones; around 80% are singletons. The material sequenced was blood. The receptor was isolated from a man younger than 35 in good health. The chain recombines TRBV30 with TRBJ1-3; the D is unclear. This CDR3 reads CAWSLPRFFGNTIYF. CDR3 sequence (DNA): TGTGCCTGGAGTCTCCCGCGGTTTTTCGGAAACACCATATATTTT.